This T cell receptor beta chain was sequenced during a study of T cell clones after liver transplantation. Here immunoSEQ multiplex PCR was the method, and the copy in TCRdb shows in-frame clones only, minus some. This sample has fewer than 10,000 clones, with around 70% found just once. Germline CDR1 is MNHEY and CDR2 is SVGAGI. V was cut by 0 bases and J by 0 bases, with 8 bases left in between. This CDR3 contains 15 residues. This clone was seen more than once but under ten times. The V call is TRBV6-5, the J call TRBJ2-5; maybe TRBD1 (5 bases). The sequence derives from a human patient who received a liver transplant. Some T cells could come from the graft donor. The material was CD8+ T cells from blood, obtained at the approximately 16-month timepoint. The CDR3 here is CASSYSAGNQETQYF. The CDR3, as DNA: TGTGCCAGCAGTTACTCGGCAGGGAACCAAGAGACCCAGTACTTC.